The 5 T cell receptor beta chains below all came from one sample that was sequenced in a study of blood T cell repertoires in COVID-19. TCRdb keeps only in-frame clones here, not all; method: immunoSEQ multiplex PCR. The sample consists of approximately 390,000 clones, approximately 89% of them appearing once. Sequenced input: peripheral blood. The receptors derive from a woman aged 55-69 years with COVID-19, enrolled during active disease.

The chain couples TRBV10-3 to TRBJ1-1, with 7 positions matching TRBD1. Germline V gene lookup returns CDR1 ENHRY and CDR2 SYGVKD. The CDR3 sequence is 17 residues long. The trim removed 0 bases at V and 4 bases at J, leaving 11 bases unmatched. This chain's CDR3 is CAISESPHFRQGTEAFF. The CDR3 DNA is TGTGCCATCAGTGAGTCCCCTCATTTTAGACAGGGCACTGAAGCTTTCTTT.

The chain uses TRBV6-5 and TRBJ1-2, with 7 bases identical to TRBD1. The CDR3 runs 12 residues. In germline, CDR1 is MNHEY, CDR2 SVGAGI. V was clipped by 6 bases and J by 4 bases; unmatched bases: 2. The CDR3 region is CASRHRGYGYTF. CDR3 in DNA: TGTGCCAGCAGGCACAGGGGCTATGGCTACACCTTC.

The chain links TRBV3-1 (or the pseudogene TRBV3-2) to TRBJ1-2; 7 bases are a match to TRBD1. The length of the CDR3 is 13 residues. The ends lost 5 bases at V and 6 bases at J; junction bases unmatched: 6. Germline values: CDR1 LGHDT, CDR2 YNNKEL (reference sequence). CDR3 coding DNA: TGTGCCAGCAGCTTGACAGGGTTTAATGGCTACACCTTC. This translates into CASSLTGFNGYTF.

The V call is TRBV10-3, the J call TRBJ2-7; D perhaps matches TRBD2 (6 bases). The CDR3 totals 13 residues. The germline CDR1 and CDR2 sequences are ENHRY and SYGVKD. Between the trimmed V and J ends, which lost 10 bases and 0 bases, there was a span of 13 bases. CDR3 sequence reads: CATSGTDSYEQYF. In DNA form, the CDR3 reads TGTGCCACTTCCGGGACTGACTCCTACGAGCAGTACTTC.

The chain recombines TRBV5-1 with TRBJ1-1, with 7 bases that match TRBD1. J gave up 10 bases and V 4 bases, and 7 bases lay outside the gene matches. Germline V gives CDR1 SGHRS, CDR2 YFSETQ. The CDR3 consists of 12 residues. The CDR3 DNA sequence: TGCGCCAGCAGCGGGTCCAGGGGGAGAGCTTTCTTT. It codes for CASSGSRGRAFF.